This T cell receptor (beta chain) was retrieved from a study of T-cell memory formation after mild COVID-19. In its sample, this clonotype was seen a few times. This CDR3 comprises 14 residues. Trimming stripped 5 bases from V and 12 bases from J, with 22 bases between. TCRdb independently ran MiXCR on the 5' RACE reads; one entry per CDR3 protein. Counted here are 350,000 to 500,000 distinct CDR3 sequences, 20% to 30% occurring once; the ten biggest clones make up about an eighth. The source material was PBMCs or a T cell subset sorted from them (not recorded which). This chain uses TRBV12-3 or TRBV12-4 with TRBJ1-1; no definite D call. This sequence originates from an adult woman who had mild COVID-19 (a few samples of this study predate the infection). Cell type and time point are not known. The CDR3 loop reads CASSTQEGLTKTFF. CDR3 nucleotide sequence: TGTGCCAGCAGTACCCAAGAAGGGCTTACTAAAACTTTCTTT.